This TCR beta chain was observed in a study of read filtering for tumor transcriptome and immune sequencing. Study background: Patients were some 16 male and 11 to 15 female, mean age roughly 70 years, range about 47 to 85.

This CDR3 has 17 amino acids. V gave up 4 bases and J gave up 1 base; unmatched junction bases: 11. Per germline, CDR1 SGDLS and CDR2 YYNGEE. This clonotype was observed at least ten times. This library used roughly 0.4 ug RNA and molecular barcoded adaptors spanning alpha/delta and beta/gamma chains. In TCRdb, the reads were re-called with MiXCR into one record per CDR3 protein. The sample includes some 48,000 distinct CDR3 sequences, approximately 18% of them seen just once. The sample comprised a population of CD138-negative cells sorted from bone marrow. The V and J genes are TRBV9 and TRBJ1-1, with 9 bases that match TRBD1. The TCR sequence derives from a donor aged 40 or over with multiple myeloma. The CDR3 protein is CASSHNPGQGTNTEAFF. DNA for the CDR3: TGTGCCAGCAGCCATAATCCGGGACAGGGAACGAACACTGAAGCTTTCTTT. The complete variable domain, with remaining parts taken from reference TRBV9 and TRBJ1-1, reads DSGVTQTPKHLITATGQRVTLRCSPRSGDLSVYWYQQSLDQGLQFLIQYYNGEERAKGNILERFSAQQFPDLHSELNLSSLELGDSALYFCASSHNPGQGTNTEAFFGQGTRLTVV.